The entry that follows covers one T cell receptor (beta chain) sequence. This entry belongs to a study of T cells in localized non-small cell lung cancer. Sequenced by immunoSEQ multiplex PCR; TCRdb stores in-frame clones only, minus some. This table holds about 12,000 clones, about 82% found once. Per germline, CDR1 MNHNS and CDR2 SASEGT. CDR3 length equals 13 residues. V gave up 6 bases and J gave up 7 bases; unmatched junction bases: 8. The V gene is TRBV6-1, the J gene TRBJ2-5; 7 bases line up with TRBD2. Sequenced material: peripheral blood, taken before any cancer treatment. This TCR was sampled from a male donor aged 60 or over with stage III lung adenocarcinoma. The CDR3 region is CASSSSGGGTQYF. The CDR3 DNA follows: TGTGCCAGCAGCTCTAGCGGTGGGGGGACCCAGTACTTC.